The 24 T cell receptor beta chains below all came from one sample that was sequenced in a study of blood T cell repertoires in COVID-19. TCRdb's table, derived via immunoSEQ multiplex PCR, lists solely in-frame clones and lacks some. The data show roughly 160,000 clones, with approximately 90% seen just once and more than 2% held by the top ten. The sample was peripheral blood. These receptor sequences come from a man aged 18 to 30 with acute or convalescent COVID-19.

Here the CDR3 DNA reads TGTGCCAGTAGTACCTCACAGCTAATGAACACTGAAGCTTTCTTT. Translated: CASSTSQLMNTEAFF. The rearrangement joins TRBV19 to TRBJ1-1, with D unresolved. Germline V gene sequence: CDR1 LNHDA, CDR2 SQIVND (reference sequence). The length of the CDR3 is 15 residues. The ends were cut back, 4 bases at V and 0 bases at J, with 12 bases in the middle.

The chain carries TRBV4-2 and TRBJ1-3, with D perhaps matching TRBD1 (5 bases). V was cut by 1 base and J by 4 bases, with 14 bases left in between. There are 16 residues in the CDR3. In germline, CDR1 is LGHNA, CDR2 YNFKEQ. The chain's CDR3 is CASSQGLPQGGNTIYF. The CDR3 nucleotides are TGTGCCAGCAGCCAAGGGCTACCCCAGGGAGGAAACACCATATATTTT.

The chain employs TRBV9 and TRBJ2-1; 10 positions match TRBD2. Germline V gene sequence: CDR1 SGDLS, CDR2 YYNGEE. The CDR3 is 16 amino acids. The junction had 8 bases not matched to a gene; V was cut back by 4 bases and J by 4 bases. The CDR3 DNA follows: TGTGCCAGCAGCTTAACCCCTAGCGGGAGTTACAATGAGCAGTTCTTC. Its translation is CASSLTPSGSYNEQFF.

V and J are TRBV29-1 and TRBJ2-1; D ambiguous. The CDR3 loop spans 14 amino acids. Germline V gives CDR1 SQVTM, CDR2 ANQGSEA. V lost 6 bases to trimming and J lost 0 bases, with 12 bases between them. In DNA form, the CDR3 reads TGCAGCGTAGTCGACATTAGCTCCTACAATGAGCAGTTCTTC. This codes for CSVVDISSYNEQFF.

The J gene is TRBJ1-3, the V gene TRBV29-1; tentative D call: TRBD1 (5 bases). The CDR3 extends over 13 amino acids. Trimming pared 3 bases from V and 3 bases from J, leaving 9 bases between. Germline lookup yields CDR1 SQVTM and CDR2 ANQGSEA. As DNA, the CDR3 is TGCAGCGTTGAGCGGGACCATGGAAACACCATATATTTT. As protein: CSVERDHGNTIYF.

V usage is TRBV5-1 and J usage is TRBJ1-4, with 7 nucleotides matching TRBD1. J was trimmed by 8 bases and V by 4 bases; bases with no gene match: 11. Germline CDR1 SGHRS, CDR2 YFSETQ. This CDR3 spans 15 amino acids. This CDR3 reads CASSPGSTGNEKLFF. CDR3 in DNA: TGCGCCAGCAGCCCAGGGTCGACAGGGAACGAAAAACTGTTTTTT.

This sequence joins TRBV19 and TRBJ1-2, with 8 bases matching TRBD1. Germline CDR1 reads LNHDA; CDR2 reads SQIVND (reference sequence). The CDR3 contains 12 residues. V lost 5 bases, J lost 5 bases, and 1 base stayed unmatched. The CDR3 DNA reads TGTGCCAGTAGTGACAGGGGATATGGCTACACCTTC. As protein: CASSDRGYGYTF.

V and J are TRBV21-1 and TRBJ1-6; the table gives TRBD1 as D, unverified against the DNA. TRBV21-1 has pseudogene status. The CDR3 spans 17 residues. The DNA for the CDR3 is TGTGCCAGCAGCAAAGTTTCGAGACTGCTAAAGGGGACACCCCTCCACTTT. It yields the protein CASSKVSRLLKGTPLHF.

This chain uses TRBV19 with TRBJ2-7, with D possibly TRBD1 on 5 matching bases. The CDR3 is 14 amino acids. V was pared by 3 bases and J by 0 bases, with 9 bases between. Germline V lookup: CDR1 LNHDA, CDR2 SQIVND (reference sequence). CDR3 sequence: CASSIQGASYEQYF. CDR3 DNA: TGTGCCAGTAGTATTCAAGGGGCCTCCTACGAGCAGTACTTC.

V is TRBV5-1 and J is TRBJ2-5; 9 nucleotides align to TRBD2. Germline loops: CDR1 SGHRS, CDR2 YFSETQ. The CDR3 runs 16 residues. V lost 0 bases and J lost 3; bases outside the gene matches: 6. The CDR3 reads CASSLGLRGGEETQYF. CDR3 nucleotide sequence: TGCGCCAGCAGCTTGGGGTTGCGGGGGGGAGAAGAGACCCAGTACTTC. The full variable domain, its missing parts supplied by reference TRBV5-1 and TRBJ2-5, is KAGVTQTPRYLIKTRGQQVTLSCSPISGHRSVSWYQQTPGQGLQFLFEYFSETQRNKGNFPGRFSGRQFSNSRSEMNVSTLELGDSALYLCASSLGLRGGEETQYFGPGTRLLVL.

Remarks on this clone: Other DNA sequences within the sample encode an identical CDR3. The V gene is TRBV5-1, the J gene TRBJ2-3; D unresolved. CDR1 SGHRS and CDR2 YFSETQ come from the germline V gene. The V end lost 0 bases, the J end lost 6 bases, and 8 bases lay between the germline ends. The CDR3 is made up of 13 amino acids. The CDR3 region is CASSLAGEDTQYF. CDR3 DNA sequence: TGCGCCAGCAGCTTGGCCGGAGAGGATACGCAGTATTTT.

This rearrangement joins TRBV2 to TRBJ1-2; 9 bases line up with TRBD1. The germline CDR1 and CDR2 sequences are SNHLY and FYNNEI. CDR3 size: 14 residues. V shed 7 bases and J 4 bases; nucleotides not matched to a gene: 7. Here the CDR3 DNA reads TGTGCCAGCATGGGGACAGGGTGGGGCTATGGCTACACCTTC. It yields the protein CASMGTGWGYGYTF. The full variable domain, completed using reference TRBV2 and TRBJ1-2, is EPEVTQTPSHQVTQMGQEVILRCVPISNHLYFYWYRQILGQKVEFLVSFYNNEISEKSEIFDDQFSVERPDGSNFTLKIRSTKLEDSAMYFCASMGTGWGYGYTFGSGTRLTVV.

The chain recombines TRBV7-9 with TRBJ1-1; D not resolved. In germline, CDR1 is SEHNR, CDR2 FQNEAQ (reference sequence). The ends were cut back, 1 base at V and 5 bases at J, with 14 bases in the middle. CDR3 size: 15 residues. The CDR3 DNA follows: TGTGCCAGCAGCTTAGGGTCCCCAGGTGGTACTGAAGCTTTCTTT. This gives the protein CASSLGSPGGTEAFF. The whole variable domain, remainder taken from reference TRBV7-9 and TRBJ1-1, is DTGVSQNPRHKITKRGQNVTFRCDPISEHNRLYWYRQTLGQGPEFLTYFQNEAQLEKSRLLSDRFSAERPKGSFSTLEIQRTEQGDSAMYLCASSLGSPGGTEAFFGQGTRLTVV.

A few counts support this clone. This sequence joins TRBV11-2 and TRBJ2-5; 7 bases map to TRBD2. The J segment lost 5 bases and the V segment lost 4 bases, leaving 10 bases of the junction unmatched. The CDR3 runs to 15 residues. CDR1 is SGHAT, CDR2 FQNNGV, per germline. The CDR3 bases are TGTGCCAGCAGCTCCGCCGCCGGGGGGATTGAGACCCAGTACTTC. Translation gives CASSSAAGGIETQYF.

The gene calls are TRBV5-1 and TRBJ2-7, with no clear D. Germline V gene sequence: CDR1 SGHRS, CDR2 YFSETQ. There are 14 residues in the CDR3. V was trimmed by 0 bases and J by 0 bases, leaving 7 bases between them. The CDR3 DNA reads TGCGCCAGCAGCTTGGTGCTTAGCTCCTACGAGCAGTACTTC. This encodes CASSLVLSSYEQYF.

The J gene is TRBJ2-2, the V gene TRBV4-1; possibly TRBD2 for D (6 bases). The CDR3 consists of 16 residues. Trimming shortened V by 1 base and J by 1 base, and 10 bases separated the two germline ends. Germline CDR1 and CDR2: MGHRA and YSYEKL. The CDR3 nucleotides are TGCGCCAGCAGCCAAGTGGCGGGACGGAACACCGGGGAGCTGTTTTTT. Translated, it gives CASSQVAGRNTGELFF.

CDR3 DNA sequence: TGTGCCAGCAGCCGCTGGACTAGCGGTTCCTACGAGCAGTACTTC. It is translated as CASSRWTSGSYEQYF. V gene TRBV6-6 combines with J gene TRBJ2-7, with TRBD2 matching over 10 bases. The V and J ends lost 6 bases and 1 base, in that order; junction bases with no gene match: 6. This CDR3 has 15 residues. Per the germline V gene, CDR1 is MNHNY and CDR2 is SVGAGI (reference sequence).

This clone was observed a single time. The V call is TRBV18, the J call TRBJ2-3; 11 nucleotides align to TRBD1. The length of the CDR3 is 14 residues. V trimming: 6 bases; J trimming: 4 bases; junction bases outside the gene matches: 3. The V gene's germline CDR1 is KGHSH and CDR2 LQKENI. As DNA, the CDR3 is TGTGCCAGCTCGCCGGGACAGGGGGCAGATACGCAGTATTTT. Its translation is CASSPGQGADTQYF.

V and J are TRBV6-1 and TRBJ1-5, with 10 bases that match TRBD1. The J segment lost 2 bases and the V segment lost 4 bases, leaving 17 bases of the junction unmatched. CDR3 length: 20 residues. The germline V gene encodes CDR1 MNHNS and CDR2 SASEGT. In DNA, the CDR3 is TGTGCCAGCAGTGGGCTTGGGACAGGGGAGAGCCTTTGGGGCAATCAGCCCCAGCATTTT. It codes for CASSGLGTGESLWGNQPQHF.

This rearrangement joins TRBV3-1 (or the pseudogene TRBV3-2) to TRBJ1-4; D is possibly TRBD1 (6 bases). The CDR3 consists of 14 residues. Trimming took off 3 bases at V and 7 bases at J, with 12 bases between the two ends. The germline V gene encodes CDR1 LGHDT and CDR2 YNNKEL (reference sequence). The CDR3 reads CASSQWGRSEKLFF. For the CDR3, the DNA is TGTGCCAGCAGCCAGTGGGGGCGAAGTGAAAAACTGTTTTTT.

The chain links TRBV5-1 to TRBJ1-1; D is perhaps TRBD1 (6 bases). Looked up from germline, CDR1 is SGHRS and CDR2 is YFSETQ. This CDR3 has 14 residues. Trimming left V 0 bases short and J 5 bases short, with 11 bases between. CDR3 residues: CASSLDGRGTEAFF. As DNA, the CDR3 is TGCGCCAGCAGCTTGGACGGCAGGGGTACTGAAGCTTTCTTT.

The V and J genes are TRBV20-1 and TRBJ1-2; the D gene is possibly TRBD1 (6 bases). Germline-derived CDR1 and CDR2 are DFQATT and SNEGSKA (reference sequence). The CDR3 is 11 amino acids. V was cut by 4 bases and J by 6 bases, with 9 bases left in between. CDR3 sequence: CSAMAGDGYTF. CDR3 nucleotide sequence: TGCAGTGCTATGGCAGGGGATGGCTACACCTTC.

For the CDR3, the DNA is TGTGCCAGCACGCGACAGGGGGCTGACTATGGCTACACCTTC. This gives the protein CASTRQGADYGYTF. The chain couples TRBV5-4 to TRBJ1-2; 10 nucleotides agree with TRBD1. V gave up 6 bases and J gave up 3 bases; unmatched junction bases: 5. CDR1 is SGHNT and CDR2 is YYREEE in the germline V gene (reference sequence). CDR3 length: 14 residues. Using reference TRBV5-4 and TRBJ1-2 for the parts outside the CDR3, the full variable domain is ETGVTQSPTHLIKTRGQQVTLRCSSQSGHNTVSWYQQALGQGPQFIFQYYREEENGRGNFPPRFSGLQFPNYSSELNVNALELDDSALYLCASTRQGADYGYTFGSGTRLTVV.

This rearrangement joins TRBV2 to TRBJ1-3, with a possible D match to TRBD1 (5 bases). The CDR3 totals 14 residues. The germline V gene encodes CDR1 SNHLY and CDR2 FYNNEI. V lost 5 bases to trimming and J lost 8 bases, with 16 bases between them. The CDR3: CASSTDHRGDTIYF. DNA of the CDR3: TGTGCCAGCAGTACGGACCATCGGGGGGACACCATATATTTT.